This T cell receptor (beta chain) is drawn from a study of shared clonotypes between healthy human individuals (TCRdb year 2020). Some background on the complete study: A couple of women and three men aged 18 to 49 years were included in the cohort. To increase sequencing depth and limit assay-specific biases, TCR repertoire library preparation and sequencing were carried out by different laboratories using diverse techniques. To estimate repertoire size and how much clonotype sharing occurs between individuals, the study deeply sequenced the blood TCR repertoires of five healthy adults. Per donor, leukapheresis produced somewhere between about 0.94 and 9 billion PBMCs. Points the paper makes about the study in general: Sampling was restricted to blood, and TCR repertoires in tissues likely differ from the TCR repertoires found in blood. Pairwise subsampling indicated that sequencing depth was expected to affect the degree of clonotype sharing among donors. The genetic and exposure-history diversity represented was limited by the small number of donors.

The donors were healthy, HIV-negative adults with no recently reported acute infections or vaccinations. Every donor was a Caucasian adult living in Nashville, Tennessee, USA. In the unsorted samples, approximately 85 million PBMCs were counted, and genomic DNA was extracted using the QIAamp DNA Blood Mini kit. Blood was collected by leukapheresis, and PBMCs were isolated by Ficoll-Histopaque density gradient centrifugation and then cryopreserved in liquid nitrogen vapor phase. About this clone itself: Which antigen it targets is not known. No much larger clonotype is one base removed from it; base qualities were not supplied.

Using the deep immunoSEQ assay, TCR CDR3 regions were amplified from genomic DNA by multiplex PCR. For each cell subset, the extracted genomic DNA was distributed evenly across all wells of several immunoSEQ 96-well plates, and each plate served as one replicate. For unsorted PBMC, each replicate PCR was loaded with approximately 0.3 ug genomic DNA, equivalent to tens of thousands of T cell genomes. Ten immunoSEQ deep assay plates were used to sequence the unsorted PBMC genomic DNA. The purified libraries were quantified using a Qubit 3.0 fluorometer, sized with a Bioanalyzer 2100, and then quantified again using the KAPA Library Quantification kit. Every immunoSEQ 96-well plate was sequenced on a separate single-read 150-cycle Illumina NextSeq 550 flow cell. The original pipeline was this. The immunoSEQ output contained only junctional sequences without quality scores, so filtering could not match that applied to full-length reads. Sequences were annotated with PyIR, a Python wrapper for IgBLAST v1.9, using IMGT germline references to assign V/J genes and CDR3. Reads were removed for weak V/J assignments (E-value above 1e-6), missing CDR3, stop codons, out-of-frame junctions, or ambiguous translated residues. V3J clonotypes were defined as sequences sharing an identical inferred V gene, J gene, and CDR3 amino acid sequence. The percentage overlap between two repertoires was calculated by dividing the number of shared unique clonotypes by the size of the smaller repertoire. Repertoire richness was assessed with RTK rarefaction, the Chao1 estimator, and Recon v2.1 estimates of unobserved clonotypes. The clones in this table, taken by TCRdb from immuneACCESS, are in-frame only. Not every clone is retained; where verified, under half of the shortfall comes from an unresolved V gene, and the cause of the rest is unknown. V, J and clone size derive from that table, while D and trimming were established from the DNA sequence. Present in this sample are about 480,000 clones, approximately 79% of which were seen just once. The ten largest clones capture over 10% of the sample.

V drops 0 bases and J drops 5 bases, leaving 14 bases in between. From a lookup of the germline V gene, CDR1 and CDR2 are MNHNS and SASEGT. Spanning cysteine to phenylalanine, the CDR3 consists of 16 amino acids. Solely the CDR3 DNA is kept, with 48 bases framed from the first base. The V and J segments used are TRBV6-1 and TRBJ1-5, with the D gene not clear enough to name. Sequencing used PBMCs. The source is a woman aged 40 to 50 in good health. Some clones in this sample may be carry-over from other donors' samples. CDR3 sequence: CASSEAAGYYHQPQHF. The nucleotide sequence reads TGTGCCAGCAGTGAAGCAGCCGGCTACTATCATCAGCCCCAGCATTTT.